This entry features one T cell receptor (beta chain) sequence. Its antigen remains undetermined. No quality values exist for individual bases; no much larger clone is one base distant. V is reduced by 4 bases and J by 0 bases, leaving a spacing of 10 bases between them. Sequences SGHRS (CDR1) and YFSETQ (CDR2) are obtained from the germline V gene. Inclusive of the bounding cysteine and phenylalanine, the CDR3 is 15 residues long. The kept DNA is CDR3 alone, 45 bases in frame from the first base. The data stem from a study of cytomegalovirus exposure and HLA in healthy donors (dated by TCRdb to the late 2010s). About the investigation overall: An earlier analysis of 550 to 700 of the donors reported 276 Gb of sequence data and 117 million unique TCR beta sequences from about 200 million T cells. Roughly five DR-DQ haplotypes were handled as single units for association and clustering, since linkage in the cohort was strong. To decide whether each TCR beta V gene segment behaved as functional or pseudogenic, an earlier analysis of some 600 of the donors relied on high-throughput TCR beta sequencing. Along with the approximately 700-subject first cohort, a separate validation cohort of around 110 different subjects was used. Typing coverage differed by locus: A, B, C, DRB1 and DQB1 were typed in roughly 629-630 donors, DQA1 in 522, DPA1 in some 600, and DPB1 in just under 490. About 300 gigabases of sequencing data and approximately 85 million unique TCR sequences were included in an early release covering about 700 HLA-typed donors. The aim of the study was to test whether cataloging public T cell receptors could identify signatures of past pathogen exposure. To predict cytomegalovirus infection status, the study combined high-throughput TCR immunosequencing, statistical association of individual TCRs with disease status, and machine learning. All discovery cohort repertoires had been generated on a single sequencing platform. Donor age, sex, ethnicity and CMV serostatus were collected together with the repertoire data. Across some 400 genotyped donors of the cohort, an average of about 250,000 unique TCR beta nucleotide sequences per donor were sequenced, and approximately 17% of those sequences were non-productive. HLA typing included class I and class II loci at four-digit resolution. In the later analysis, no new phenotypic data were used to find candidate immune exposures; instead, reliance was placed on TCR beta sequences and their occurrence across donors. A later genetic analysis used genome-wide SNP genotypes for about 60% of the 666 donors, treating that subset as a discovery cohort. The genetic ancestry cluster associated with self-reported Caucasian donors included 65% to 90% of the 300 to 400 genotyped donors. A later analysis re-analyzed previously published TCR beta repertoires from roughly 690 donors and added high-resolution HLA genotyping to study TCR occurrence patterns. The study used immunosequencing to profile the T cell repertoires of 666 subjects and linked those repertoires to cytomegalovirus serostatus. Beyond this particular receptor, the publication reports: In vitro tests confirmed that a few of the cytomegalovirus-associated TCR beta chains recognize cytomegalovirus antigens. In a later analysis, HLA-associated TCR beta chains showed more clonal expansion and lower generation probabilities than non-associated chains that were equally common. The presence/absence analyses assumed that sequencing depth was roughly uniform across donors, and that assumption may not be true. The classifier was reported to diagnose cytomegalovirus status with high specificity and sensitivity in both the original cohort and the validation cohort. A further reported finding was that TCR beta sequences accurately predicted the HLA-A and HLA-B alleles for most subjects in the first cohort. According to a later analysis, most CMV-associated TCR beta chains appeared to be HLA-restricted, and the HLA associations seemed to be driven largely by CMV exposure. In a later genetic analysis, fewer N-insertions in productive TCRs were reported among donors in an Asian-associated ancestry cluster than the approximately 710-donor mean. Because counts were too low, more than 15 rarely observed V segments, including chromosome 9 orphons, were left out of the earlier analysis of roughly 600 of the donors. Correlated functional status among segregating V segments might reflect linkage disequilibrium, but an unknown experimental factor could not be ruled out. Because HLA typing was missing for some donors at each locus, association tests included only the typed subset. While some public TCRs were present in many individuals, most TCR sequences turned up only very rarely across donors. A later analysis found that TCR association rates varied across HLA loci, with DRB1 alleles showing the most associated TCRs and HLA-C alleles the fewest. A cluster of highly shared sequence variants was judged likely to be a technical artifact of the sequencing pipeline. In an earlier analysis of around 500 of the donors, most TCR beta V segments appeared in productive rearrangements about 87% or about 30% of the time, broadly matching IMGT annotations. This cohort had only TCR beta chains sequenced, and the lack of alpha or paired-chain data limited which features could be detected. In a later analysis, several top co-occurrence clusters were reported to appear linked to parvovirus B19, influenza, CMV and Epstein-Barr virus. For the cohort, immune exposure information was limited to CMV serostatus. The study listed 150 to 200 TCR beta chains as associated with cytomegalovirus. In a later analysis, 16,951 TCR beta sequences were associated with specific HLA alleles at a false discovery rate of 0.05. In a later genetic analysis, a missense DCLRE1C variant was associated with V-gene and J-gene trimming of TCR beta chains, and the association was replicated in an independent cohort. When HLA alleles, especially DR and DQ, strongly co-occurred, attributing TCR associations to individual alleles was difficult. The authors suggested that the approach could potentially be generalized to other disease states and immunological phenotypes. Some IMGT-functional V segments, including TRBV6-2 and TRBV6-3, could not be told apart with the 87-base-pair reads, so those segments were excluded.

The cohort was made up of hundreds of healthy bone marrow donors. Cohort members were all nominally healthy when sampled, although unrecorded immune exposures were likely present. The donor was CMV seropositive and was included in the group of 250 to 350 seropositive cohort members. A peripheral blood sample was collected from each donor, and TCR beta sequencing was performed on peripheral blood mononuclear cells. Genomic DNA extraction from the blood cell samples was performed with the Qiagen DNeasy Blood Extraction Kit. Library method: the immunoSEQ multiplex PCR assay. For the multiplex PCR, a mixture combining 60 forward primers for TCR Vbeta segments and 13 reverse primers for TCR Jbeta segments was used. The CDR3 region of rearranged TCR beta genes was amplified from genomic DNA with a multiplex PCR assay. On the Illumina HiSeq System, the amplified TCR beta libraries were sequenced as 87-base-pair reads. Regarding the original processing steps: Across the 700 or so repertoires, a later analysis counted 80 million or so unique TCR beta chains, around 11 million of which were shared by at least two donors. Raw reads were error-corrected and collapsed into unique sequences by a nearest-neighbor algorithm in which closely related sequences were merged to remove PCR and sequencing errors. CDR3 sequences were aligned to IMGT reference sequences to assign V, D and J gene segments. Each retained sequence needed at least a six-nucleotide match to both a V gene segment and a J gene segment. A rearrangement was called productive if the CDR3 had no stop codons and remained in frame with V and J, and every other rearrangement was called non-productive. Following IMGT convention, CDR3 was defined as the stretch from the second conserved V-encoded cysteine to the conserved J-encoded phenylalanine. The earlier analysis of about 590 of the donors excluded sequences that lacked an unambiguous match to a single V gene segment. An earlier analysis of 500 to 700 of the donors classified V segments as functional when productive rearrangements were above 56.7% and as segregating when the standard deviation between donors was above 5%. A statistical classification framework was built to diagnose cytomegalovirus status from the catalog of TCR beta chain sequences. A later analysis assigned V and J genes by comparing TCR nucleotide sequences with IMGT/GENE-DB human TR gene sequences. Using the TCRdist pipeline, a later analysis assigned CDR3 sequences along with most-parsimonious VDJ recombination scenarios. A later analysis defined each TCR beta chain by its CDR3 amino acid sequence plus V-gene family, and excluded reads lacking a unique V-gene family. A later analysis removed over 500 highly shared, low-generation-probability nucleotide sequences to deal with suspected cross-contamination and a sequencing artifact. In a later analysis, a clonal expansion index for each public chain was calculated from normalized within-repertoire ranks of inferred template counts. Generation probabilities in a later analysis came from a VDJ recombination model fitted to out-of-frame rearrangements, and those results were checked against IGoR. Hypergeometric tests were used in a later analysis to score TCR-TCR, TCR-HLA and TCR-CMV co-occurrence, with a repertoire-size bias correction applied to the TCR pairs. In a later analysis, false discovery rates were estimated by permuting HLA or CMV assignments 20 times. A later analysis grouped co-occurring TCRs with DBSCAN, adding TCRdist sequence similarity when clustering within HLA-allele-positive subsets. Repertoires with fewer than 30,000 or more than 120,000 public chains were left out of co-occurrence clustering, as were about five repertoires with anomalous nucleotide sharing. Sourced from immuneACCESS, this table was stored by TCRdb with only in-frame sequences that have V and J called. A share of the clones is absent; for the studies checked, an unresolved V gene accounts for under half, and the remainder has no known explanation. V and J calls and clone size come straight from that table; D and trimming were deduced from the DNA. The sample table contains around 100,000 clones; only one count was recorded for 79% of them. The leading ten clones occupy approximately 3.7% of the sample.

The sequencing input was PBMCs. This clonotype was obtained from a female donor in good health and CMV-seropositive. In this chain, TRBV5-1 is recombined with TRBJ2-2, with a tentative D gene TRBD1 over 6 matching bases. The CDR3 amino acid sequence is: CASSPGAPNTGELFF. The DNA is TGCGCCAGCAGCCCAGGGGCCCCGAACACCGGGGAGCTGTTTTTT.